Shown below are 15 T cell receptor beta chains from a single sample sequenced in a study of breast tumors, draining lymph nodes, adjacent tissues. TCRdb recomputed calls from the multiplex PCR reads with MiXCR, one row per CDR3 protein. The sample has under 70,000 distinct CDR3 sequences, roughly 44% seen once; the top ten hold about 8.4%. Sequenced material: breast tumor tissue. These receptors all come from a female donor with breast cancer. Some clones in this sample may be carry-over from other donors' samples.

V and J are TRBV20-1 and TRBJ1-4; possible D gene TRBD1, 6 bases. Germline V gives CDR1 DFQATT, CDR2 SNEGSKA (reference sequence). Between the trimmed V and J ends, which lost 5 bases and 10 bases, there was a span of 20 bases. This CDR3 has 14 amino acids. CDR3 sequence reads: CSAQLYSGTRKLFF. In DNA, the CDR3 is TGCAGTGCTCAGTTATATTCCGGGACACGAAAACTGTTTTTT.

Note on this clonotype: It may be a read error: a sequence one base away is much more abundant. The rearrangement uses TRBV29-1 and TRBJ1-1; a weak D match, TRBD1 (5 bases). Germline V gene sequence: CDR1 SQVTM, CDR2 ANQGSEA. The CDR3 contains 12 residues. Trimming left V 6 bases short and J 4 bases short, with 12 bases between. The CDR3 loop is CSVSQGATEAFF. The CDR3 DNA is TGCAGCGTCTCGCAGGGAGCCACTGAAGCTTTCTTT.

The rearrangement uses TRBV19 and TRBJ2-7; 10 nucleotides line up with TRBD2. Germline CDR1 LNHDA, CDR2 SQIVND (reference sequence). This CDR3 comprises 15 residues. After removal of 7 bases from V and 7 bases from J, the junction contained 13 bases not matched to a gene. CDR3 DNA sequence: TGTGCCAGTAAACGGTCGTTAGCGGGAGGATGGGAGCAGTACTTC. Its protein product is CASKRSLAGGWEQYF. Filled out from reference TRBV19 and TRBJ2-7, the complete variable domain reads DGGITQSPKYLFRKEGQNVTLSCEQNLNHDAMYWYRQDPGQGLRLIYYSQIVNDFQKGDIAEGYSVSREKKESFPLTVTSAQKNPTAFYLCASKRSLAGGWEQYFGPGTRLTVT.

This clonotype was observed many times. V usage is TRBV30 and J usage is TRBJ2-1; 12 bases map to TRBD2. CDR3 length equals 15 residues. Germline loops: CDR1 GTSNPN, CDR2 SVGIG (reference sequence). Trimming cost V 2 bases and J 10 bases; bases outside gene matches: 9. This CDR3 reads CAWSKASGREHEQFF. In nucleotides, the CDR3 is TGTGCCTGGAGTAAGGCTAGCGGGAGGGAACACGAGCAGTTCTTC.

This clonotype was detected many times. The rearrangement uses TRBV12-3 or TRBV12-4 and TRBJ2-2; possible D gene TRBD2, 6 bases. The germline V and J ends were trimmed by 3 bases and 5 bases, with 10 bases remaining between them. This CDR3 contains 14 residues. The CDR3 protein is CASSLEGETGELFF. The CDR3 nucleotides are TGTGCCAGCAGTTTGGAGGGAGAAACCGGGGAGCTGTTTTTT.

In this sample, this clonotype turned up many times. The chain recombines TRBV9 with TRBJ1-5; 7 bases agree with TRBD1. Germline V gene lookup returns CDR1 SGDLS and CDR2 YYNGEE. CDR3 size: 14 residues. V shed 4 bases and J 6 bases; nucleotides not matched to a gene: 7. CDR3 nucleotide sequence: TGTGCCAGCAGCTCTAACAGGGGCGGTCAGCCCCAGCATTTT. Translating it yields CASSSNRGGQPQHF.

The sample holds one count of this clonotype. The chain has TRBV2 and TRBJ2-3; TRBD2 aligns across 8 bases. CDR1 is SNHLY and CDR2 is FYNNEI in the germline V gene. CDR3 length equals 15 residues. V was pared by 6 bases and J by 3 bases, with 8 bases of the junction left unmatched. CDR3 in amino acids: CASSRGGTSTDTQYF. DNA of the CDR3: TGTGCCAGCAGCCGCGGCGGGACTAGTACAGATACGCAGTATTTT.

There are many counts of this clonotype. A much larger clonotype is one base distant, so this may be a read error. The gene calls are TRBV9 and TRBJ2-5, with D possibly being TRBD1 or TRBD2 (7 bases each). The germline gives CDR1 SGDLS, CDR2 YYNGEE. The CDR3 extends over 14 amino acids. The CDR3 coding sequence is TGTGCCAGCAGCGTAGAGGGGCAGGGGGGGACCCAGTCCTTC. Translated, it gives CASSVEGQGGTQSF. The full variable domain, its missing parts supplied by reference TRBV9 and TRBJ2-5, is DSGVTQTPKHLITATGQRVTLRCSPRSGDLSVYWYQQSLDQGLQFLIQYYNGEERAKGNILERFSAQQFPDLHSELNLSSLELGDSALYFCASSVEGQGGTQSFGPGTRLLVL.

The rearrangement joins TRBV7-8 to TRBJ1-5, with 9 bases lining up with TRBD1. This CDR3 is built from 18 residues. V gave up 2 bases and J gave up 4 bases; unmatched junction bases: 12. CDR1 and CDR2 from the germline V gene are SGHVS and FQNEAQ. The CDR3 loop is CASSLRQGERTLNQPQHF. CDR3 nucleotides: TGTGCCAGCAGCTTAAGACAGGGGGAAAGGACACTTAATCAGCCCCAGCATTTT.

J is TRBJ2-3 and V is TRBV12-3 or TRBV12-4, with 9 bases that match TRBD2. J lost 0 bases, V lost 6 bases, and 4 bases had no gene match. The CDR3 has 15 residues. CDR3 loop: CASSISGGSTDTQYF. CDR3 nucleotide sequence: TGTGCCAGCAGCATTAGCGGGGGCAGCACAGATACGCAGTATTTT.

This clonotype was found many times. The V gene is TRBV6-1, the J gene TRBJ2-5; TRBD2 might be the D (6 bases). Trimming removed 5 bases from V and 5 bases from J, with 15 bases in between. The CDR3 has 14 residues. CDR1 and CDR2 (germline): MNHNS, SASEGT. The DNA for the CDR3 is TGTGCCAGCAGTCTTCGGGAGTGGGGGGAGACCCAGTACTTC. This codes for CASSLREWGETQYF.

This clonotype was picked up one time. The junction departs from germline at one end; a sequencing error may be responsible. As DNA, the CDR3 is TGTGCCAGCAGCTTGCTCCAGGACTTC. Amino acid sequence: CASSLLQDF. This chain joins TRBV7-9 and TRBJ2-5; D is unclear. Germline values: CDR1 SEHNR, CDR2 FQNEAQ (reference sequence). The CDR3 length is 9 residues.

Concerning this clonotype: Germline is not matched at one junction end, which may reflect a read error. The rearrangement links TRBV19 to TRBJ1-6; weak D call: TRBD1 (6 bases). The germline gives CDR1 LNHDA, CDR2 SQIVND (reference sequence). This CDR3 spans 16 amino acids. CDR3 region: CASSIRDTVRGYEQYF. CDR3 coding DNA: TGTGCCAGTAGTATACGGGACACCGTACGAGGGTACGAGCAGTACTTT.

This clonotype came up many times. This chain uses TRBV20-1 with TRBJ1-2; D is perhaps TRBD1 (6 bases). V lost 5 bases to trimming and J lost 4 bases, with 11 bases between them. The CDR3 totals 12 residues. Germline CDR1 and CDR2: DFQATT and SNEGSKA (reference sequence). The CDR3 DNA reads TGCAGTGCTGGCGTACAGGGCTATGGCTACACCTTC. The encoded protein is CSAGVQGYGYTF.

The gene calls are TRBV10-1 and TRBJ1-6; D unresolved. The ends were cut back, 2 bases at V and 5 bases at J, with 19 bases in the middle. Germline lookup yields CDR1 WNHNN and CDR2 SYGVQD (reference sequence). The CDR3 has 18 amino acids. The DNA for the CDR3 is TGCGCCAGCAGTGAGGGAGGTGCAGATACGCCGGATAATTCACCCCTCCACTTT. It yields the protein CASSEGGADTPDNSPLHF.